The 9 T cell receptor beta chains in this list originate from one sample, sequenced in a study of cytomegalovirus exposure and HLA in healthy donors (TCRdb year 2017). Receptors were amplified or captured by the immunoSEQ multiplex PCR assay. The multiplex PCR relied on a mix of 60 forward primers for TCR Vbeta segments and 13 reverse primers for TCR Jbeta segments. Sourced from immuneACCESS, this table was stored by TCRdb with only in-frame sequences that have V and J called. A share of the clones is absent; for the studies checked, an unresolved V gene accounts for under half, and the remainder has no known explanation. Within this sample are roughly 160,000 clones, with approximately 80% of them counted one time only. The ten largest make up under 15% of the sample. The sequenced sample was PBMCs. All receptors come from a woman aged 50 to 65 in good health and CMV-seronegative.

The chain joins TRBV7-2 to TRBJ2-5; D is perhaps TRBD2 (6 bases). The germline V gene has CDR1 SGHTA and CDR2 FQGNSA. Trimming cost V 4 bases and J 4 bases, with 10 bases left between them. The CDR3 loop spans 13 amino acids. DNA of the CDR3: TGTGCCAGCAGCTCCCCCGGGAGAGAGACCCAGTACTTC. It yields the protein CASSSPGRETQYF.

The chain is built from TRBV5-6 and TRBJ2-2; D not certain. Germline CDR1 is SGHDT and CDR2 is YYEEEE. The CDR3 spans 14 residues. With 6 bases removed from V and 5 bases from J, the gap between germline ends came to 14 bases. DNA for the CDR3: TGTGCCAGCACGGGTTCTTACGAAACCGGGGAGCTGTTTTTT. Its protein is CASTGSYETGELFF.

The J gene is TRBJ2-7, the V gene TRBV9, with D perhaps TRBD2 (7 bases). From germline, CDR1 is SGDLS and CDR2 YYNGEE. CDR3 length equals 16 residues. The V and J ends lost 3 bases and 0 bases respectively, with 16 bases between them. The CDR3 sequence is CASSGPRGRSSYEQYF. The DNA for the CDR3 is TGTGCCAGCAGCGGACCGCGGGGGCGCAGCTCCTACGAGCAGTACTTC.

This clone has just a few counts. The CDR3 sequence: CASSLGEYEQYF. The DNA of the CDR3 is TGTGCCAGCAGCTTAGGGGAGTACGAGCAGTACTTC. The chain carries TRBV7-9 and TRBJ2-7, with D perhaps TRBD2 (5 bases). Germline-derived CDR1 and CDR2 are SEHNR and FQNEAQ (reference sequence). The CDR3 has 12 amino acids. Trimming took off 1 base at V and 4 bases at J, with 5 bases between the two ends.

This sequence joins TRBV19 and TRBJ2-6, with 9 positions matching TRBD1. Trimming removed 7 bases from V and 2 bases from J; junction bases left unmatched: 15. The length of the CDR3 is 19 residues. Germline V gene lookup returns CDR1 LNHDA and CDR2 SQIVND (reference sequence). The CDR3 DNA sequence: TGTGCCAGTAATGCGAGGAGGGACAGGGTACTTACTGGGGCCAACGTCCTGACTTTC. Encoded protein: CASNARRDRVLTGANVLTF. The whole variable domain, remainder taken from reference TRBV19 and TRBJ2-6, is DGGITQSPKYLFRKEGQNVTLSCEQNLNHDAMYWYRQDPGQGLRLIYYSQIVNDFQKGDIAEGYSVSREKKESFPLTVTSAQKNPTAFYLCASNARRDRVLTGANVLTFGAGSRLTVL.

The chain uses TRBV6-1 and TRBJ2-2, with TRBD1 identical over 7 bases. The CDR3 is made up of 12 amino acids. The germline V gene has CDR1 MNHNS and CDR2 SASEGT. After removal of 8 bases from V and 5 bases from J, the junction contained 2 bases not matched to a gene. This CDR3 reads CASDRVTGELFF. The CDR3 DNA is TGTGCCAGCGACAGGGTAACCGGGGAGCTGTTTTTT.

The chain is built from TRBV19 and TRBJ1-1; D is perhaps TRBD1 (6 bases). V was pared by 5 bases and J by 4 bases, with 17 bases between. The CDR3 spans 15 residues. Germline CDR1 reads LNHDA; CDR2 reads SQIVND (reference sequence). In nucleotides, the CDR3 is TGTGCCAGTAGTCCGGACAGCCTCTGGGGCACTGAAGCTTTCTTT. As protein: CASSPDSLWGTEAFF.

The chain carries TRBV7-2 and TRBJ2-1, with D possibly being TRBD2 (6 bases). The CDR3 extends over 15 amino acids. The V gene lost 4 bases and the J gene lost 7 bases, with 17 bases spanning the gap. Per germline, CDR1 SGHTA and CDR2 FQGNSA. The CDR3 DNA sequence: TGTGCCAGCAGCTCGGGGACTCCAATCGGGAATGAGCAGTTCTTC. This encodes CASSSGTPIGNEQFF. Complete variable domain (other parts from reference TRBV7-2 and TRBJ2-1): GAGVSQSPSNKVTEKGKDVELRCDPISGHTALYWYRQSLGQGLEFLIYFQGNSAPDKSGLPSDRFSAERTGGSVSTLTIQRTQQEDSAVYLCASSSGTPIGNEQFFGPGTRLTVL.

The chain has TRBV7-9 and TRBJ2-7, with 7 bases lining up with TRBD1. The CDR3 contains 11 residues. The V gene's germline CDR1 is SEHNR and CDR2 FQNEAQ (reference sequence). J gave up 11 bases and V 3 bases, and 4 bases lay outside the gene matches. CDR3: CASSFGQEEYF. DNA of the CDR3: TGTGCCAGCAGCTTCGGACAGGAGGAGTACTTC.